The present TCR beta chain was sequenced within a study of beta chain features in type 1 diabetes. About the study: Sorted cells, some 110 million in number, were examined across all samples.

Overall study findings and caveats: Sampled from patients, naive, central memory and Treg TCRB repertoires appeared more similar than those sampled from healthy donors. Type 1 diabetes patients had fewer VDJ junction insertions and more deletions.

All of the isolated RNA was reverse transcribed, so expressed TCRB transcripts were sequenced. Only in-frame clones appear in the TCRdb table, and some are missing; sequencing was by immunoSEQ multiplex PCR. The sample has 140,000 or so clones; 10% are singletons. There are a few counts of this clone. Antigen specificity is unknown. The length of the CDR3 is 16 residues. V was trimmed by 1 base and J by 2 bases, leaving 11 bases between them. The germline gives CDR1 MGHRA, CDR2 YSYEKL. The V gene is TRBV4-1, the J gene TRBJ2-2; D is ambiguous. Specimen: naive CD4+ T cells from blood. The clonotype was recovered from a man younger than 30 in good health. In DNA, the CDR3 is TGCGCCAGCAGCCAAGGGAGAGCCTCTAACACCGGGGAGCTGTTTTTT. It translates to CASSQGRASNTGELFF.